Included here is one TCR beta chain sequence, with context. This clone appeared a few times. Its antigen specificity is not known. Nothing much larger sits one base from this clone, and base qualities are not available. The data stem from a study of Ad26.COV2.S vaccination and SARS-CoV-2 variants (dated by TCRdb to 2020 to 2022). Some background on the complete study: Vaccine-arm donors came from COV1001, a multicentre, randomized, double-blind, placebo-controlled phase I-IIa trial of Ad26.COV2.S in healthy adults. Ad26.COV2.S was administered intramuscularly at a dose of 5x10^10 or 1x10^11 viral particles, either as one shot or as two shots given 56 days apart. TCRbeta repertoire sequencing was used to assess the specificity and breadth of SARS-CoV-2-reactive T cell receptors after Ad26.COV2.S vaccination. The TCR-sequenced set comprised about 30 samples: some 20 Ad26.COV2.S vaccine recipients, 5 placebo recipients and 8 SARS-CoV-2 convalescent individuals. Trial participants were randomized into five groups of five, in which low-dose or high-dose Ad26.COV2.S was given once or twice, or placebo was given on both occasions. Blinding of investigators to trial group allocation was maintained during experiments and outcome assessment.

The immunoSEQ Assay was used to sequence TCRbeta CDR3 regions. After extraction, genomic DNA underwent amplification by bias-controlled multiplex PCR, followed by high-throughput sequencing. The published analysis was carried out like this. Collapsing and filtering of sequences were performed to quantify the absolute abundance of each unique TCRbeta CDR3 region. T cell fraction was estimated by normalizing TCRbeta template counts to usable DNA, which was measured by amplifying reference genes present in all nucleated cells. Repertoire TCRs were annotated as SARS-CoV-2-specific when V gene, CDR3 amino acid sequence and J gene were exactly matched to a known reactive TCR set. MIRA supplied the reference SARS-CoV-2 TCR set, which was filtered for enrichment in COVID-19-positive ImmuneCODE repertoires so that public or cross-reactive TCRs were removed. Using the MIRA antigens, annotated TCRs were further analysed by specific ORF or by position within an ORF. Breadth was defined as the number of annotated unique rearrangements divided by the total number of unique productive rearrangements, and depth was defined as the summed frequency of the annotated unique rearrangements. TCR breadth was compared between groups using two-sided Wilcoxon rank-sum tests. TCRdb provides this immuneACCESS table in a form limited to in-frame rearrangements. Some clones are lacking; in checked studies, under half of them reflect an unresolved V gene, and why the rest are absent is not known. Clone size and V and J calls were adopted from that table, with D and trimming inferred from the DNA. The sample has hundreds of thousands of clones on record, roughly nine tenths of them singletons. Of the sample, approximately 1.5% falls within the top ten clones.

General study outcomes and caveats: The study was not powered to compare responses between vaccine doses or regimens. After vaccination, spike-specific CD8+ and CD4+ T cell responses were reported to show substantial breadth. Ad26.COV2.S recipients had higher spike-specific TCR breadth than placebo recipients (P = 0.0014). Comparable non-spike TCR breadth was observed between vaccine and placebo recipients, consistent with only spike being contained in the vaccine. The authors noted that the TCR breadth and depth analyses may have underestimated total T cell responses.

What the treatment or condition label conveys for this sample: 19 received Ad26.COV2.S at low or high dose, single or two shots; 5 received placebo; per-sample allocation not given. For vaccine and placebo recipients, repertoires were sequenced using samples collected on day 63 after the first injection. In Cohort 1b, 25 or so adults aged 18-55 years were enrolled at a single site in Boston, USA, between 29 July and 7 August 2020. As a vaccine, Ad26.COV2.S was a replication-incompetent adenovirus type 26 vector that expressed a prefusion-stabilized SARS-CoV-2 spike protein derived from the original Wuhan strain. V trim: 5 bases; J trim: 3 bases; unmatched bases: 10. The germline V gene sets CDR1 to KGHSH and CDR2 to LQKENI. The CDR3 numbers 15 residues from cysteine through phenylalanine. Just CDR3 DNA is preserved here, 45 bases in frame from base 1.

The specimen was peripheral blood, collected in a trial of Ad26.COV2.S vaccine versus placebo. This sequence was found in a person between 18 and 65 years old who received the Ad26.COV2.S COVID-19 vaccine or a placebo. The chain uses TRBV18 and TRBJ2-7; the central 7 bases match TRBD2. The CDR3 reads as follows: CASSSQGGESYEQYF. The DNA sequence is TGTGCCAGCTCATCCCAGGGAGGGGAAAGCTACGAGCAGTACTTC.